The 22 T cell receptor beta chains given below trace back to one sample, sequenced in a study of cytomegalovirus exposure and HLA in healthy donors. Primers for the PCR totalled 60 Vbeta and 13 Jbeta. Generated by immunoSEQ multiplex PCR, the TCRdb table keeps only in-frame clones and is missing some. Seen here are more than 95,000 clones, around 80% observed once, and the top ten hold 5.6%. The specimen was PBMCs. These receptors were obtained from a male donor in good health and CMV-seronegative.

This clone was seen only a few times. This chain connects TRBV11-3 to TRBJ1-4; D remains ambiguous. This CDR3 spans 14 amino acids. Looked up from germline, CDR1 is SGHNT and CDR2 is YENEEA. Between the trimmed V and J ends, which lost 5 bases and 5 bases, there was a span of 12 bases. CDR3 sequence reads: CASSRGSYNEKLFF. The CDR3, as DNA: TGTGCCAGCAGCCGAGGGAGTTACAATGAAAAACTGTTTTTT.

There are a few counts of this clone. The V gene is TRBV6-5, the J gene TRBJ2-1, with TRBD2 identical over 7 bases. V trimming: 5 bases; J trimming: 4 bases; junction bases outside the gene matches: 5. Germline CDR1 MNHEY, CDR2 SVGAGI. The CDR3 is 14 amino acids. In DNA, the CDR3 is TGTGCCAGCAGTATCCGGGAGGCTTACAATGAGCAGTTCTTC. It codes for CASSIREAYNEQFF.

CDR3 DNA sequence: TGTGCCAGCAGCTTGCCAGGGGAAAGGCAAGAGACCCAGTACTTC. Translating it yields CASSLPGERQETQYF. The chain recombines TRBV5-4 with TRBJ2-5; weak D call: TRBD1 (6 bases). The V end was cut by 1 base, the J end by 2 bases, with 12 bases between. The CDR3 sequence is 15 residues long. Germline V gives CDR1 SGHNT, CDR2 YYREEE (reference sequence).

A few counts support this clone. J is TRBJ2-7 and V is TRBV2; D may be TRBD2 (7 bases). CDR3 length equals 13 residues. With 8 bases removed from V and 6 bases from J, the gap between germline ends came to 17 bases. The germline CDR1 and CDR2 sequences are SNHLY and FYNNEI. In nucleotides, the CDR3 is TGTGCCAGCGGGGGGGTAGGGGGATCCGAGCAGTACTTC. This translates into CASGGVGGSEQYF. The full variable domain, in which reference TRBV2 and TRBJ2-7 provide the parts outside the CDR3, is EPEVTQTPSHQVTQMGQEVILRCVPISNHLYFYWYRQILGQKVEFLVSFYNNEISEKSEIFDDQFSVERPDGSNFTLKIRSTKLEDSAMYFCASGGVGGSEQYFGPGTRLTVT.

This clone showed up just once. This rearrangement joins TRBV19 to TRBJ2-7; TRBD1 is a possible D gene (6 bases). CDR1 and CDR2 (germline): LNHDA, SQIVND (reference sequence). CDR3 length: 13 residues. V lost 5 bases, J lost 5 bases, and 13 bases lay in between. Written as DNA, the CDR3 is TGTGCCAGTAGTCGGACAGCCAGGAACGAGCAGTACTTC. Its translation is CASSRTARNEQYF.

J is TRBJ2-7 and V is TRBV7-2; D remains unclear. V was shortened by 4 bases and J by 2 bases, with 9 bases between the two germline ends. The CDR3 contains 13 residues. Germline values: CDR1 SGHTA, CDR2 FQGNSA. The CDR3 DNA reads TGTGCCAGCAGCTCTGCCCAGACCTACGAGCAGTACTTC. Translated, it gives CASSSAQTYEQYF.

This clone has only one observation. The V and J genes are TRBV7-3 and TRBJ2-1; 7 bases fit TRBD2. Germline V gene lookup returns CDR1 SGHTA and CDR2 FQGTGA. After removal of 2 bases from V and 6 bases from J, the junction contained 4 bases not matched to a gene. This CDR3 has 14 residues. CDR3 sequence (DNA): TGTGCCAGCAGCTTAGGACTAGAGTCCAATGAGCAGTTCTTC. Its protein product is CASSLGLESNEQFF. Drawing the rest from reference TRBV7-3 and TRBJ2-1, the complete variable domain is GAGVSQTPSNKVTEKGKYVELRCDPISGHTALYWYRQSLGQGPEFLIYFQGTGAADDSGLPNDRFFAVRPEGSVSTLKIQRTERGDSAVYLCASSLGLESNEQFFGPGTRLTVL.

The chain carries TRBV23-1 and TRBJ2-7, with 7 bases fitting TRBD1. TRBV23-1 is an ORF, and what it does is uncertain. The trim removed 4 bases at V and 1 base at J, leaving 7 bases unmatched. The CDR3 covers 15 residues. CDR3 amino acids: CASSPCRDSSYEQYF. DNA for the CDR3: TGCGCCAGCAGTCCTTGCCGGGACAGTTCCTACGAGCAGTACTTC.

J is TRBJ2-7 and V is TRBV19; D not certain. The CDR3 is made up of 13 amino acids. The V gene lost 3 bases and the J gene lost 3 bases, with 9 bases spanning the gap. Germline loops: CDR1 LNHDA, CDR2 SQIVND (reference sequence). The CDR3 sequence: CASSIPPNYEQYF. DNA for the CDR3: TGTGCCAGTAGTATCCCCCCCAACTACGAGCAGTACTTC.

The rearrangement links TRBV19 to TRBJ2-5, with 11 bases that match TRBD2. This CDR3 has 15 residues. The junction had 3 bases not matched to a gene; V was cut back by 2 bases and J by 4 bases. Germline V gene sequence: CDR1 LNHDA, CDR2 SQIVND (reference sequence). CDR3 residues: CASSISLAGAETQYF. As DNA, the CDR3 is TGTGCCAGTAGTATATCACTAGCGGGAGCAGAGACCCAGTACTTC.

This clone was observed once. The rearrangement uses TRBV19 and TRBJ1-2; D not certain. The CDR3 covers 13 residues. Trimming stripped 6 bases from V and 8 bases from J, with 16 bases between. CDR1 and CDR2 (germline): LNHDA, SQIVND (reference sequence). DNA for the CDR3: TGTGCCAGTAGCGCCCTCGGAGGGTTAGGCTACACCTTC. This translates into CASSALGGLGYTF.

This clone was counted between two and nine times. This chain links TRBV4-3 with TRBJ1-4, with 9 bases that match TRBD1. Germline trimming cut 0 bases from V and 6 bases from J; bases unmatched to any gene: 8. This CDR3 is built from 17 residues. CDR1 is LGHNA and CDR2 is YSLEER in the germline V gene. The CDR3: CASSQDRVGQGYEKLFF. Here the CDR3 DNA reads TGCGCCAGCAGCCAAGATCGAGTGGGACAGGGTTATGAAAAACTGTTTTTT.

This clone was seen a single time. The CDR3 reads CASSLTYEAGNTIYF. The CDR3 region has the DNA TGTGCCAGCAGCCTGACGTACGAGGCTGGAAACACCATATATTTT. This sequence joins TRBV7-9 and TRBJ1-3, with unresolved D. The germline V gene encodes CDR1 SEHNR and CDR2 FQNEAQ (reference sequence). Trimming removed 5 bases from V and 2 bases from J, with 13 bases in between. The CDR3 length is 15 residues.

The V call is TRBV19, the J call TRBJ2-5, with 10 nucleotides matching TRBD1. V lost 8 bases to trimming and J lost 1 base; unmatched junction nucleotides: 4. The CDR3 totals 14 residues. In germline, CDR1 is LNHDA, CDR2 SQIVND (reference sequence). The CDR3 reads CASGDRGGQETQYF. The CDR3 DNA reads as TGTGCCAGTGGGGACAGGGGAGGCCAAGAGACCCAGTACTTC.

The gene calls are TRBV27 and TRBJ2-6; D gene uncertain. From germline, CDR1 is MNHEY and CDR2 SMNVEV (reference sequence). Trimming took off 1 base at V and 3 bases at J, with 4 bases between the two ends. This CDR3 region has 14 residues. The CDR3 DNA reads as TGTGCCAGCAGTTTATTTTATGGGGCCAACGTCCTGACTTTC. Encoded protein: CASSLFYGANVLTF.

This clone was detected a few times. Other DNA variants within this sample encode the same CDR3. The chain links TRBV19 to TRBJ1-5, with D unclear. CDR3 size: 15 residues. The germline V gene encodes CDR1 LNHDA and CDR2 SQIVND (reference sequence). V lost 3 bases and J 0 bases, leaving 9 bases between the germline ends. The CDR3 DNA follows: TGTGCCAGTAGTATTCACAGCTATAGCAATCAGCCCCAGCATTTT. It is translated as CASSIHSYSNQPQHF.

The rearrangement joins TRBV5-1 to TRBJ2-3; the match to TRBD1 covers 10 bases. The germline CDR1 and CDR2 sequences are SGHRS and YFSETQ. The CDR3 totals 18 residues. V dropped 3 bases and J dropped 4; count of bases not matched to a gene: 14. The CDR3 reads CASSSRQADRGRPDTQYF. CDR3 DNA sequence: TGCGCCAGCAGCTCAAGGCAGGCCGACAGGGGGCGCCCAGATACGCAGTATTTT.

This chain links TRBV9 with TRBJ2-3; 9 nucleotides line up with TRBD2. This CDR3 comprises 15 residues. Germline V gene sequence: CDR1 SGDLS, CDR2 YYNGEE. J was trimmed by 4 bases and V by 3 bases; bases with no gene match: 6. The DNA for the CDR3 is TGTGCCAGCAGCGCAGCGGGAGGTGTGGCAGATACGCAGTATTTT. Translation gives CASSAAGGVADTQYF.

This clone was seen a few times. The chain employs TRBV6-1 and TRBJ1-3, with unresolved D. The ends were cut back, 0 bases at V and 0 bases at J, with 6 bases in the middle. CDR3 length equals 15 residues. Germline CDR1 is MNHNS and CDR2 is SASEGT. CDR3 nucleotides: TGTGCCAGCAGTGAAGCCCAACTCTCTGGAAACACCATATATTTT. Translation: CASSEAQLSGNTIYF.

This clone has more than one count but fewer than ten. The chain joins TRBV4-1 to TRBJ1-1, with D possibly being TRBD1 (6 bases). The CDR3 sequence is 16 residues long. Germline V gene lookup returns CDR1 MGHRA and CDR2 YSYEKL. V dropped 1 base and J dropped 1 base, with 13 bases sitting between them. This CDR3 reads CASSQGTWTANTEAFF. In DNA form, the CDR3 reads TGCGCCAGCAGCCAAGGAACCTGGACAGCGAACACTGAAGCTTTCTTT.

The chain uses TRBV19 and TRBJ1-5; 9 bases map to TRBD1. CDR1 and CDR2 (germline): LNHDA, SQIVND (reference sequence). The V gene end was trimmed by 4 bases and the J gene end by 4 bases; junction bases not matched to a gene: 2. This CDR3 region has 14 residues. The CDR3 is CASSRDRENQPQHF. The DNA of the CDR3 is TGTGCCAGTAGTAGGGACAGGGAGAATCAGCCCCAGCATTTT. Together with reference TRBV19 and TRBJ1-5, the CDR3 gives the full variable domain: DGGITQSPKYLFRKEGQNVTLSCEQNLNHDAMYWYRQDPGQGLRLIYYSQIVNDFQKGDIAEGYSVSREKKESFPLTVTSAQKNPTAFYLCASSRDRENQPQHFGDGTRLSIL.

This clone was observed a single time. V usage is TRBV20-1 and J usage is TRBJ1-1; D not certain. This CDR3 is 11 amino acids long. Looked up from germline, CDR1 is DFQATT and CDR2 is SNEGSKA (reference sequence). V was cut by 7 bases and J by 9 bases, with 15 bases left in between. CDR3 bases: TGCAGTGTGGGCACCATAAGAAAAGCTTTCTTT. Its translation is CSVGTIRKAFF.